Sequencing of this T cell receptor beta chain was carried out in a study of cytotoxic CD8 clonotypes in ibrutinib-treated CLL. Sequencing used immunoSEQ multiplex PCR; TCRdb keeps in-frame clones, though not all of them. The sample holds 14,000 or so clones, under 75% seen once. J gave up 5 bases and V 5 bases, and 8 bases lay outside the gene matches. Germline loops: CDR1 SNHLY, CDR2 FYNNEI. This CDR3 contains 14 residues. The receptor's source is a human donor with chronic lymphocytic leukemia. The chain is built from TRBV2 and TRBJ2-5, with 7 bases aligning to TRBD1. The sequences come from PBMCs, collected before ibrutinib treatment. CDR3 sequence reads: CASSPQGSGETQYF. CDR3 DNA sequence: TGTGCCAGCAGTCCACAGGGGTCCGGGGAGACCCAGTACTTC.